These 21 T cell receptor beta chains were sequenced from one sample in a study of cytomegalovirus exposure and HLA in healthy donors. The PCR used 60 Vbeta and 13 Jbeta primers. The data were produced by immunoSEQ multiplex PCR, yet TCRdb's version contains in-frame clones alone and is incomplete. Altogether 150,000 to 200,000 clones are present, more than 65% being singletons, with the ten largest covering about 5.6%. The sequenced sample was PBMCs. Receptors originate from a woman aged 25-40 years in good health and CMV-seropositive.

This chain links TRBV6-4 with TRBJ1-5, with D tentatively TRBD1 (6 bases). The ends were cut back, 8 bases at V and 6 bases at J, with 23 bases in the middle. Germline lookup yields CDR1 MRHNA and CDR2 SNTAGT. The CDR3 loop spans 16 amino acids. CDR3 bases: TGTGCCAGCCAAACCGGGACAATTGGTGGCGGTCAGCCCCAGCATTTT. This codes for CASQTGTIGGGQPQHF.

The V and J genes are TRBV11-2 and TRBJ2-4; perhaps TRBD2 as D (5 bases). The length of the CDR3 is 14 residues. V lost 5 bases, J lost 1 base, and 9 bases lay in between. Germline V gene data show CDR1 as SGHAT and CDR2 as FQNNGV. CDR3 loop: CASSPTGAKNIQYF. Here the CDR3 DNA reads TGTGCCAGCAGCCCCACGGGGGCCAAAAACATTCAGTACTTC.

The CDR3: CASSFPGTEYGYTF. CDR3 DNA sequence: TGTGCCAGCAGCTTCCCCGGGACAGAATATGGCTACACCTTC. The genes are TRBV5-4 and TRBJ1-2; 7 bases fit TRBD1. V gave up 2 bases and J gave up 5 bases; unmatched junction bases: 6. Germline V gene data show CDR1 as SGHNT and CDR2 as YYREEE (reference sequence). The CDR3 contains 14 residues.

The chain couples TRBV28 to TRBJ1-3, with D possibly TRBD1 on 5 matching bases. This CDR3 contains 16 residues. With 6 bases removed from V and 0 bases from J, the gap between germline ends came to 15 bases. The germline gives CDR1 MDHEN, CDR2 SYDVKM. The CDR3 is CASRFDSPSSGNTIYF. DNA of the CDR3: TGTGCCAGCAGATTTGACAGTCCTTCCTCTGGAAACACCATATATTTT.

This clone is labeled as medium-sized (0.01 to 0.1%). The chain carries TRBV9 and TRBJ2-1, with unresolved D. This CDR3 is 13 amino acids long. Germline loops: CDR1 SGDLS, CDR2 YYNGEE. Trimming shortened V by 3 bases and J by 6 bases, and 10 bases separated the two germline ends. This CDR3 is CASSGEILNEQFF. CDR3 sequence (DNA): TGTGCCAGCAGCGGAGAGATCCTCAATGAGCAGTTCTTC.

V gene TRBV5-4 combines with J gene TRBJ2-5, with 12 bases matching TRBD2. Trimming removed 4 bases from V and 4 bases from J; junction bases left unmatched: 5. The germline V gene has CDR1 SGHNT and CDR2 YYREEE (reference sequence). The CDR3 length is 15 residues. The CDR3 nucleotides are TGTGCCAGCAGCCCCGAACTAGCGGGAGGAGAGACCCAGTACTTC. As protein: CASSPELAGGETQYF. Filled out from reference TRBV5-4 and TRBJ2-5, the complete variable domain reads ETGVTQSPTHLIKTRGQQVTLRCSSQSGHNTVSWYQQALGQGPQFIFQYYREEENGRGNFPPRFSGLQFPNYSSELNVNALELDDSALYLCASSPELAGGETQYFGPGTRLLVL.

The rearrangement links TRBV4-1 to TRBJ2-7; 8 bases fit TRBD2. Per germline, CDR1 MGHRA and CDR2 YSYEKL. This CDR3 has 18 amino acids. The junction had 11 bases not matched to a gene; V was cut back by 0 bases and J by 1 base. The CDR3: CASSQDFSPGTSSYEQYF. In nucleotides, the CDR3 is TGCGCCAGCAGCCAAGATTTCTCTCCAGGGACTAGTTCCTACGAGCAGTACTTC.

This clone was counted a few times. The CDR3: CASSMISGESPLHF. CDR3 coding DNA: TGTGCCAGTAGTATGATCTCAGGGGAATCACCCCTCCACTTT. The chain employs TRBV19 and TRBJ1-6; D is perhaps TRBD1 (6 bases). V was clipped by 3 bases and J by 10 bases, with 13 bases between them. In germline, CDR1 is LNHDA, CDR2 SQIVND (reference sequence). This CDR3 is 14 amino acids long.

The CDR3: CAYPGYNGYTF. CDR3 DNA: TGTGCCTATCCAGGGTACAATGGCTACACCTTC. The V and J genes are TRBV5-4 and TRBJ1-2; tentative D call: TRBD1 (5 bases). The CDR3 has 11 amino acids. Germline V gives CDR1 SGHNT, CDR2 YYREEE (reference sequence). The V end lost 10 bases, the J end lost 6 bases, and 13 bases lay between the germline ends.

The chain combines TRBV29-1 with TRBJ2-3, with D possibly being TRBD2 (6 bases). The CDR3 extends over 12 amino acids. With 7 bases removed from V and 6 bases from J, the gap between germline ends came to 14 bases. In germline, CDR1 is SQVTM, CDR2 ANQGSEA. CDR3 in DNA: TGCAGCGCTTCGGAAGCGGGTGATACGCAGTATTTT. It yields the protein CSASEAGDTQYF.

This clone was seen a handful of times. The rearrangement joins TRBV7-9 to TRBJ1-3, with 8 nucleotides matching TRBD1. The CDR3 is 15 amino acids. V shed 8 bases, J shed 0 bases, and the junction held 6 bases outside the gene matches. Germline V gene data show CDR1 as SEHNR and CDR2 as FQNEAQ (reference sequence). The CDR3 nucleotides are TGTGCCAGCGAGGGGACAGGCCTCTCTGGAAACACCATATATTTT. Translating it yields CASEGTGLSGNTIYF.

The chain is built from TRBV15 and TRBJ2-7, with 8 bases lining up with TRBD1. The CDR3 loop spans 14 amino acids. Germline V gene lookup returns CDR1 LNHNV and CDR2 YYDKDF (reference sequence). V lost 4 bases to trimming and J lost 3 bases; unmatched junction nucleotides: 5. CDR3 bases: TGTGCCACCAGCATTGGACAGGGCAACTACGAGCAGTACTTC. Translating it yields CATSIGQGNYEQYF.

The rearrangement joins TRBV14 to TRBJ2-2, with 11 nucleotides matching TRBD1. This CDR3 is 19 amino acids long. Germline values: CDR1 SGHDN, CDR2 FVKESK. The V gene end was trimmed by 4 bases and the J gene end by 3 bases; junction bases not matched to a gene: 13. CDR3 nucleotides: TGTGCCAGCAGCCCACTTGGGACAGGGGGAAGAGGGTACACCGGGGAGCTGTTTTTT. Translation: CASSPLGTGGRGYTGELFF. Variable domain in full (rest from reference TRBV14 and TRBJ2-2): EAGVTQFPSHSVIEKGQTVTLRCDPISGHDNLYWYRRVMGKEIKFLLHFVKESKQDESGMPNNRFLAERTGGTYSTLKVQPAELEDSGVYFCASSPLGTGGRGYTGELFFGEGSRLTVL.

The V and J genes are TRBV11-2 and TRBJ2-2; D gene unclear. The CDR3 consists of 13 residues. Trimming left V 2 bases short and J 1 base short, with 2 bases between. Per germline, CDR1 SGHAT and CDR2 FQNNGV. CDR3 bases: TGTGCCAGCAGCTTACAGAACACCGGGGAGCTGTTTTTT. This gives the protein CASSLQNTGELFF.

The chain joins TRBV9 to TRBJ2-1; TRBD2 is a possible D gene (5 bases). There are 16 residues in the CDR3. CDR1 is SGDLS, CDR2 YYNGEE, per germline. V was cut by 4 bases and J by 4 bases, with 18 bases left in between. CDR3 amino acids: CASSPHLARDYNEQFF. The CDR3 DNA is TGTGCCAGCAGCCCACATCTGGCGAGGGATTACAATGAGCAGTTCTTC.

This rearrangement joins TRBV4-2 to TRBJ1-6; D gene ambiguous. V was shortened by 5 bases and J by 0 bases, with 8 bases between the two germline ends. Germline values: CDR1 LGHNA, CDR2 YNFKEQ. The CDR3 spans 15 residues. CDR3 sequence (DNA): TGTGCCAGCAGCTTGAGGAGCTCCTATAATTCACCCCTCCACTTT. Residues: CASSLRSSYNSPLHF.

The V and J genes are TRBV9 and TRBJ1-2, with 9 bases that match TRBD1. Germline CDR1 reads SGDLS; CDR2 reads YYNGEE. J lost 4 bases, V lost 3 bases, and 7 bases had no gene match. The CDR3 consists of 15 residues. The CDR3 reads CASSDSGTGLYGYTF. The CDR3 DNA sequence: TGTGCCAGCAGCGACAGCGGGACAGGGCTCTATGGCTACACCTTC. The full variable domain, in which reference TRBV9 and TRBJ1-2 provide the parts outside the CDR3, is DSGVTQTPKHLITATGQRVTLRCSPRSGDLSVYWYQQSLDQGLQFLIQYYNGEERAKGNILERFSAQQFPDLHSELNLSSLELGDSALYFCASSDSGTGLYGYTFGSGTRLTVV.

The rearrangement joins TRBV9 to TRBJ1-2, with 9 bases fitting TRBD1. The V and J ends lost 4 bases and 7 bases, in that order; junction bases with no gene match: 14. Germline lookup yields CDR1 SGDLS and CDR2 YYNGEE. The CDR3 contains 16 residues. Here the CDR3 reads CASSPPLRDRVPGYTF. CDR3 DNA sequence: TGTGCCAGCAGCCCACCCCTCCGGGACAGGGTCCCTGGCTACACCTTC.

This clone was observed once. V is TRBV11-2 and J is TRBJ2-3, with 13 bases fitting TRBD2. From germline, CDR1 is SGHAT and CDR2 FQNNGV. The junction had 3 bases not matched to a gene; V was cut back by 4 bases and J by 5 bases. The CDR3 extends over 15 amino acids. This CDR3 is CASSWTSGSGDTQYF. The CDR3 DNA reads TGTGCCAGCAGCTGGACTAGCGGGAGTGGAGATACGCAGTATTTT.

The CDR3 protein is CASSRSGGSPYEQYF. The DNA for the CDR3 is TGTGCCAGCTCACGAAGCGGGGGGTCCCCCTACGAGCAGTACTTC. V usage is TRBV18 and J usage is TRBJ2-7; 9 bases map to TRBD2. The CDR3 is 15 residues long. Germline CDR1 KGHSH, CDR2 LQKENI. After removal of 4 bases from V and 2 bases from J, the junction contained 6 bases not matched to a gene.

A note on this clone: The sample holds other DNA sequences that translate to the same CDR3. J is TRBJ2-1 and V is TRBV5-4; D perhaps matches TRBD2 (5 bases). The germline V gene has CDR1 SGHNT and CDR2 YYREEE (reference sequence). V lost 0 bases and J lost 10, with 8 bases in between. The CDR3 sequence is 12 residues long. CDR3 coding DNA: TGTGCCAGCAGCTTGGCAGGAGGAGAGCAGTTCTTC. The encoded protein is CASSLAGGEQFF.